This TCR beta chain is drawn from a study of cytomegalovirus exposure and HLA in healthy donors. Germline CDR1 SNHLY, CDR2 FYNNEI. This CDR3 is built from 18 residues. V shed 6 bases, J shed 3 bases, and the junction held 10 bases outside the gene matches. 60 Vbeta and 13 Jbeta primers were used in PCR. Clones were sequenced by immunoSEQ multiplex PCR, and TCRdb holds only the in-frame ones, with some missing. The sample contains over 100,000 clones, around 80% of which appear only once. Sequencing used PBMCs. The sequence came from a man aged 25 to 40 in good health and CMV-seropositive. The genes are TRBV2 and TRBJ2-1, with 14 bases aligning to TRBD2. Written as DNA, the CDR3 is TGTGCCAGCAGCGAACGCCGGACTAGCGGGGGGAACTACAATGAGCAGTTCTTC. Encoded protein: CASSERRTSGGNYNEQFF.